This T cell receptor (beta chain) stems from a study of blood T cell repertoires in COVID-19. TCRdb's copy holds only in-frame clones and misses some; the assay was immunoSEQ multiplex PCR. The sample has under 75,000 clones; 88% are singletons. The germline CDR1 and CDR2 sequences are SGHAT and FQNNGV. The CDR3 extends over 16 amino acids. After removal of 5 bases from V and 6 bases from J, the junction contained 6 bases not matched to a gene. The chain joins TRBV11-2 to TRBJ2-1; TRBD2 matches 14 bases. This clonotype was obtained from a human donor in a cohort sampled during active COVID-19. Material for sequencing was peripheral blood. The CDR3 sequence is CASSTRTSGRINEQFF. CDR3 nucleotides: TGTGCCAGCAGCACCCGGACTAGCGGGAGGATCAATGAGCAGTTCTTC.